The following is a T cell receptor (beta chain) sequence with its context. The record originates from a study of blood T cell repertoires in COVID-19. Study-level background: The United States, Italy and Spain supplied acute and convalescent COVID-19 samples. Sources were T cells, B-cell-depleted T cells, or PBMCs; the material itself was cDNA or gDNA.

Germline values: CDR1 LNHDA, CDR2 SQIVND (reference sequence). The V end lost 7 bases, the J end lost 3 bases, and 22 bases lay between the germline ends. The CDR3 consists of 17 residues. Per the study methods: The authors estimated nucleated cell counts from reference gene primer amplification. Measured with immunoSEQ multiplex PCR; TCRdb has only the in-frame clones, and not every one. For V, J and clone size, that table is used; D and trimming come from the DNA. The sample holds a few hundred thousand clones; almost 90% are singletons and the top ten take about 1.3%. The sequence was collected from an elderly man with acute or convalescent COVID-19. The source material was peripheral blood. The chain couples TRBV19 to TRBJ1-3; D is perhaps TRBD1 (6 bases). In DNA form, the CDR3 reads TGTGCCAGTATACCGAAAACAGGGCGGACGGGTGGAAACACCATATATTTT. Translation: CASIPKTGRTGGNTIYF.